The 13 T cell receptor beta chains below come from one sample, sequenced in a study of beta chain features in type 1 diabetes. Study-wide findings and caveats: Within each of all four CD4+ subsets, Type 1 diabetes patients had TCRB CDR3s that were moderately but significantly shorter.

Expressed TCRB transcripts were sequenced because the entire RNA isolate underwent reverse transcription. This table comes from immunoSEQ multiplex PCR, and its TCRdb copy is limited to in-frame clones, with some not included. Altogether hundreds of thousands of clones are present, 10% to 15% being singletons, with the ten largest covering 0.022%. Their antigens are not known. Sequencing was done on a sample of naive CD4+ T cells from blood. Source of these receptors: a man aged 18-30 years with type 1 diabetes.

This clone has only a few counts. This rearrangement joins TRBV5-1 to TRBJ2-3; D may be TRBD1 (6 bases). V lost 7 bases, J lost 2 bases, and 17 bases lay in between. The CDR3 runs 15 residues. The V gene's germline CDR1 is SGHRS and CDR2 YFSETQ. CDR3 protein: CASWMGGGSTDTQYF. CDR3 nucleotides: TGCGCCAGCTGGATGGGTGGGGGCTCCACAGATACGCAGTATTTT.

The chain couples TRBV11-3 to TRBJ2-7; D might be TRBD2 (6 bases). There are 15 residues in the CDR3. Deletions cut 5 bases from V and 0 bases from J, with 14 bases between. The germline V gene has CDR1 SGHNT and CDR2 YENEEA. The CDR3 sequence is CASSPGDGSSYEQYF. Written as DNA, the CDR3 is TGTGCCAGCAGCCCGGGGGACGGAAGCTCCTACGAGCAGTACTTC.

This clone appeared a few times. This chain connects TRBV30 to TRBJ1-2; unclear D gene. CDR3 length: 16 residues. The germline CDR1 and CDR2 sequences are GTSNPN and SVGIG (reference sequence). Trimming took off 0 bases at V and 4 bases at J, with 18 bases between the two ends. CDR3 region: CAWSVTLPGYSYGYTF. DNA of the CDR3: TGTGCCTGGAGTGTAACCCTGCCAGGTTATTCCTATGGCTACACCTTC.

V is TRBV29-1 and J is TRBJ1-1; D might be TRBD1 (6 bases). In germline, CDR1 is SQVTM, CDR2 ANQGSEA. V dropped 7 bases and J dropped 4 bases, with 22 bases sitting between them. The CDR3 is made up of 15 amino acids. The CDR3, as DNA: TGCAGCGCCGTGGAAGGCGGGGGCCCTAGCACTGAAGCTTTCTTT. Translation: CSAVEGGGPSTEAFF.

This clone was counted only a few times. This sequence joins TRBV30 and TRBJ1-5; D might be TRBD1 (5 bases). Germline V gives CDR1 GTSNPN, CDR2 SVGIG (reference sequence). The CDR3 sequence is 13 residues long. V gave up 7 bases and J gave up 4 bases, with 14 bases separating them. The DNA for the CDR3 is TGTGCCTCCTCCTCCAGGGAAAATCAGCCCCAGCATTTT. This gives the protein CASSSRENQPQHF.

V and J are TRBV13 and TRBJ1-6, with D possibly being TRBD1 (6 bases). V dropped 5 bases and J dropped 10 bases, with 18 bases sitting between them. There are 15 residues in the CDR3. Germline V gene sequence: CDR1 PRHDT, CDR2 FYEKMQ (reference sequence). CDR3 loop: CASSQRQAPNSPLHF. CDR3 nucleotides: TGTGCCAGCAGCCAACGACAGGCGCCTAACTCACCCCTCCACTTT.

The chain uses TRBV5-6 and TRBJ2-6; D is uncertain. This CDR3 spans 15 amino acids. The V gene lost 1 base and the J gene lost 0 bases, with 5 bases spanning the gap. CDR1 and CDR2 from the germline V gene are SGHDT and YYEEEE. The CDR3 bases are TGTGCCAGCAGCTTGTCGAGCTCTGGGGCCAACGTCCTGACTTTC. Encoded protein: CASSLSSSGANVLTF.

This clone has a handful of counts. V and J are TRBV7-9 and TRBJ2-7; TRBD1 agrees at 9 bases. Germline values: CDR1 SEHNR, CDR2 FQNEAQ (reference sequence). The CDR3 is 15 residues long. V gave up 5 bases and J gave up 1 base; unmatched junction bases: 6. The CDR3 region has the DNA TGTGCCAGCAGCCTCCCCGGACAGGGGTCCTACGAGCAGTACTTC. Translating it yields CASSLPGQGSYEQYF.

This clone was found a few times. DNA of the CDR3: TGTGCCAGCAGTGGGCAGGCCTGGGGCTACGAGCAGTACTTC. Protein sequence: CASSGQAWGYEQYF. This chain links TRBV2 with TRBJ2-7, with D unresolved. V lost 4 bases to trimming and J lost 3 bases, with 13 bases between them. The CDR3 contains 14 residues. The V gene's germline CDR1 is SNHLY and CDR2 FYNNEI.

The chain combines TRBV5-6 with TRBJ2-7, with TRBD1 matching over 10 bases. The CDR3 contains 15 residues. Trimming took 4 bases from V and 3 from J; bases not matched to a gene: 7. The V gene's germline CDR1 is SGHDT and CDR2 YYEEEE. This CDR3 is CASSPKGQGLYEQYF. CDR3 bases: TGTGCCAGCAGCCCCAAGGGACAGGGGCTCTACGAGCAGTACTTC.

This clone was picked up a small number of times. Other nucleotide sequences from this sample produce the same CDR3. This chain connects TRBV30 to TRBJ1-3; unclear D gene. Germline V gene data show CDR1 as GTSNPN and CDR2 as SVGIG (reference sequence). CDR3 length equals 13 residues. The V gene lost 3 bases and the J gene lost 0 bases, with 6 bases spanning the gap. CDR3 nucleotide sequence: TGTGCCTGGAGCCATAGCTCTGGAAACACCATATATTTT. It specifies CAWSHSSGNTIYF.

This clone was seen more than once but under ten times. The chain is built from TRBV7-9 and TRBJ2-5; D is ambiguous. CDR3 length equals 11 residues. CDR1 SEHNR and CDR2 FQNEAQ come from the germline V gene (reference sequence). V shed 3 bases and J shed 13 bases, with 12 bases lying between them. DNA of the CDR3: TGTGCCAGCAGCTTTATGGGGTGGTTGTACTTC. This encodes CASSFMGWLYF. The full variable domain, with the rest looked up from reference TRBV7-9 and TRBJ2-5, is DTGVSQNPRHKITKRGQNVTFRCDPISEHNRLYWYRQTLGQGPEFLTYFQNEAQLEKSRLLSDRFSAERPKGSFSTLEIQRTEQGDSAMYLCASSFMGWLYFGPGTRLLVL.

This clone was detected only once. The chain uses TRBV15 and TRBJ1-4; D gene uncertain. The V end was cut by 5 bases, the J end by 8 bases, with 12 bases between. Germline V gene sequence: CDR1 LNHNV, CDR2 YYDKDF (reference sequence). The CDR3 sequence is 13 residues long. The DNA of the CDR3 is TGTGCCACCAGCGTCCAGAATGGCGAAAAACTGTTTTTT. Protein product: CATSVQNGEKLFF. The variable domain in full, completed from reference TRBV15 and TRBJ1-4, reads DAMVIQNPRYQVTQFGKPVTLSCSQTLNHNVMYWYQQKSSQAPKLLFHYYDKDFNNEADTPDNFQSRRPNTSFCFLDIRSPGLGDTAMYLCATSVQNGEKLFFGSGTQLSVL.